These 17 T cell receptor beta chains were all obtained from the same sample, sequenced in a study of blood T cell repertoires in COVID-19 (dated by TCRdb to about 2020). Preparation of the library involved the immunoSEQ multiplex PCR assay. Entries here come from immuneACCESS through TCRdb and include only in-frame sequences with V and J called. Some clones fail to appear in such tables; in the studies checked, an unresolved V gene covers under half of the shortfall, and the cause of the remainder is unknown. This sample gives approximately 180,000 clones in total; roughly 87% of them show up just once. Roughly 9.1% of the sample lies in the top ten. The sequencing sample was made of peripheral blood. The origin of the receptors is a woman in her seventies with acute or convalescent COVID-19.

V gene TRBV19 combines with J gene TRBJ1-5; TRBD1 agrees at 9 bases. With V trimmed by 6 bases and J by 1 base, 7 bases remained unmatched. The CDR3 has 16 residues. The germline CDR1 and CDR2 sequences are LNHDA and SQIVND (reference sequence). CDR3 amino acids: CASRTTGTGSNQPQHF. The CDR3 region has the DNA TGTGCCAGTAGGACAACCGGGACAGGGAGCAATCAGCCCCAGCATTTT.

The chain links TRBV12-3 or TRBV12-4 to TRBJ1-2; D uncertain. Trimming removed 8 bases from V and 2 bases from J, with 12 bases in between. CDR3 length: 13 amino acids. As DNA, the CDR3 is TGTGCCAGCTGCCGTGGACTGAACTATGGCTACACCTTC. Protein sequence: CASCRGLNYGYTF.

This CDR3 is CASSESDVGSQHF. The DNA of the CDR3 is TGTGCCAGCAGTGAATCAGATGTCGGGTCCCAGCATTTT. J is TRBJ1-5 and V is TRBV2; D call uncertain. The CDR3 runs to 13 residues. V was trimmed by 2 bases and J by 11 bases, leaving 13 bases between them. Germline assignment: CDR1 SNHLY and CDR2 FYNNEI.

J is TRBJ1-6 and V is TRBV7-9; TRBD1 matches 7 bases. CDR3 size: 14 residues. V shed 5 bases, J shed 7 bases, and the junction held 5 bases outside the gene matches. CDR1 is SEHNR, CDR2 FQNEAQ, per germline (reference sequence). CDR3 region: CASSPDRANSPLHF. The CDR3 nucleotides are TGTGCCAGCAGCCCCGACAGGGCGAATTCACCCCTCCACTTT.

The gene calls are TRBV4-3 and TRBJ2-1; tentatively, D is TRBD2 (6 bases). V lost 4 bases and J lost 10, with 20 bases in between. The germline CDR1 and CDR2 sequences are LGHNA and YSLEER. CDR3 length: 15 amino acids. Written as DNA, the CDR3 is TGCGCCAGCAGCCCAAAGGCGGGCGGGGCAGTCGAGCAGTTCTTC. Its translation: CASSPKAGGAVEQFF.

In its sample, this clone was seen a few times. Written as DNA, the CDR3 is TGTGCCAGTTCACCGTCGGTGGCCGGCGGGGATTATGGCTACACCTTC. This encodes CASSPSVAGGDYGYTF. This chain uses TRBV19 with TRBJ1-2; no clear D. This CDR3 is 16 amino acids long. Germline lookup yields CDR1 LNHDA and CDR2 SQIVND (reference sequence). V was pared by 8 bases and J by 5 bases, with 24 bases between. Full variable domain (outside the CDR3, taken from reference TRBV19 and TRBJ1-2): DGGITQSPKYLFRKEGQNVTLSCEQNLNHDAMYWYRQDPGQGLRLIYYSQIVNDFQKGDIAEGYSVSREKKESFPLTVTSAQKNPTAFYLCASSPSVAGGDYGYTFGSGTRLTVV.

The chain has TRBV27 and TRBJ2-3; 10 bases fit TRBD2. CDR1 and CDR2 (germline): MNHEY, SMNVEV (reference sequence). With V trimmed by 0 bases and J by 2 bases, 5 bases remained unmatched. This CDR3 has 17 residues. CDR3 in amino acids: CASSLSPSGGVTDTQYF. As DNA, the CDR3 is TGTGCCAGCAGTTTATCTCCCAGCGGGGGGGTCACAGATACGCAGTATTTT.

The chain is built from TRBV6-2 or TRBV6-3 and TRBJ2-2; TRBD2 matches at 12 bases. The CDR3 runs to 19 residues. The V gene end was trimmed by 0 bases and the J gene end by 0 bases; junction bases not matched to a gene: 5. Germline V lookup: CDR1 MNHEY, CDR2 SVGEGT. As DNA, the CDR3 is TGTGCCAGCAGTTACTCGTGGCTAGCGGGGGGGCCGAACACCGGGGAGCTGTTTTTT. It codes for CASSYSWLAGGPNTGELFF.

A few counts support this clone. In nucleotides, the CDR3 is TGTGCCAGCAGGCTGTCTTTCCAGGGGAATCAGCCCCAGCATTTT. Its translation is CASRLSFQGNQPQHF. This chain connects TRBV5-5 to TRBJ1-5, with D maybe TRBD1 (6 bases). There are 15 residues in the CDR3. Looked up from germline, CDR1 is SGHKS and CDR2 is YYEKEE (reference sequence). V shed 5 bases and J shed 4 bases, with 16 bases lying between them. Based on the CDR3 plus reference TRBV5-5 and TRBJ1-5, the full variable domain is DAGVTQSPTHLIKTRGQQVTLRCSPISGHKSVSWYQQVLGQGPQFIFQYYEKEERGRGNFPDRFSARQFPNYSSELNVNALLLGDSALYLCASRLSFQGNQPQHFGDGTRLSIL.

V usage is TRBV6-1 and J usage is TRBJ2-1, with TRBD1 matching over 8 bases. The V segment lost 2 bases and the J segment 2 bases; nucleotides outside the gene matches: 8. CDR3 length equals 17 residues. Germline CDR1 is MNHNS and CDR2 is SASEGT. For the CDR3, the DNA is TGTGCCAGCAGTGAAAATGAGGACAGGGAGGCCTACAATGAGCAGTTCTTC. This gives the protein CASSENEDREAYNEQFF.

V usage is TRBV28 and J usage is TRBJ1-1; 8 bases align to TRBD1. The CDR3 totals 15 residues. With 1 base clipped from V and 5 bases from J, the junction kept 6 bases outside the gene matches. Germline V lookup: CDR1 MDHEN, CDR2 SYDVKM. The CDR3 spells CASSLFKYRGTEAFF. DNA of the CDR3: TGTGCCAGCAGTTTATTTAAGTACAGGGGGACTGAAGCTTTCTTT. Complete variable domain (other parts from reference TRBV28 and TRBJ1-1): DVKVTQSSRYLVKRTGEKVFLECVQDMDHENMFWYRQDPGLGLRLIYFSYDVKMKEKGDIPEGYSVSREKKERFSLILESASTNQTSMYLCASSLFKYRGTEAFFGQGTRLTVV.

The CDR3 loop reads CASRTGSFSGNTIYF. In DNA form, the CDR3 reads TGTGCCAGCAGGACAGGGTCGTTTTCTGGAAACACCATATATTTT. The chain combines TRBV3-1 (or the pseudogene TRBV3-2) with TRBJ1-3; TRBD1 agrees at 7 bases. Germline trimming cut 6 bases from V and 1 base from J; bases unmatched to any gene: 6. This CDR3 is 15 amino acids long. Germline V gives CDR1 LGHDT, CDR2 YNNKEL (reference sequence).

The chain carries TRBV7-9 and TRBJ2-3; possibly TRBD2 for D (8 bases). V lost 4 bases and J lost 2, with 22 bases in between. This CDR3 region has 18 residues. Germline V lookup: CDR1 SEHNR, CDR2 FQNEAQ (reference sequence). The CDR3 DNA reads TGTGCCAGCAGCTCCAAGGGGGCGGGGGGCCGATACACAGATACGCAGTATTTT. This encodes CASSSKGAGGRYTDTQYF.

This clone appeared once. This chain joins TRBV12-3 or TRBV12-4 and TRBJ1-2, with a possible D match to TRBD1 (5 bases). V lost 1 base to trimming and J lost 8 bases, with 11 bases between them. The CDR3 runs to 13 residues. The CDR3 DNA sequence: TGTGCCAGCAGTTTAGGGGGCGGTGTGGGCTACACCTTC. It is translated as CASSLGGGVGYTF.

The chain is built from TRBV5-8 and TRBJ2-1; 10 nucleotides match TRBD1. Losses at the gene ends were 2 bases for V and 8 bases for J; bases not matched to a gene: 7. Germline CDR1 is SGHTS and CDR2 is YDEGEE. The CDR3 contains 15 residues. The CDR3 loop reads CASSFDRGPHDEQFF. CDR3 in DNA: TGTGCCAGCAGCTTCGACAGGGGGCCTCACGATGAGCAGTTCTTC.

This clone was observed many times. The J gene is TRBJ1-1, the V gene TRBV5-4, with TRBD1 matching 9 bases. The length of the CDR3 is 16 residues. Germline V gene lookup returns CDR1 SGHNT and CDR2 YYREEE (reference sequence). The ends lost 4 bases at V and 5 bases at J; junction bases unmatched: 12. CDR3 region: CASSLGTGQRKTEAFF. CDR3 coding DNA: TGTGCCAGCAGCCTAGGGACAGGGCAGCGGAAAACTGAAGCTTTCTTT.

This clone was found once. The V and J genes are TRBV27 and TRBJ1-5, with D perhaps matching TRBD1 (5 bases). The V end lost 5 bases, the J end lost 2 bases, and 13 bases lay between the germline ends. Germline CDR1 is MNHEY and CDR2 is SMNVEV (reference sequence). The CDR3 has 15 amino acids. DNA for the CDR3: TGTGCCAGCAGTCCCGGGGGAGGGGGCAATCAGCCCCAGCATTTT. Its translation: CASSPGGGGNQPQHF.